The 23 T cell receptor beta chains in this list originate from one sample, sequenced in a study of blood T cell repertoires in COVID-19. Profiled with immunoSEQ multiplex PCR; TCRdb holds only in-frame clones, not every one. The table records roughly 200,000 clones, 70% to 90% of them present only once. Sequenced sample: PBMCs or T cells enriched from blood (not recorded which). The receptor set was obtained from a woman aged 50 to 65 in a cohort exposed to, infected with or recovered from COVID-19 (not recorded which).

J is TRBJ1-2 and V is TRBV6-5, with 12 bases lining up with TRBD1. The trim removed 4 bases at V and 3 bases at J, leaving 3 bases unmatched. Germline CDR1 MNHEY, CDR2 SVGAGI. CDR3 size: 15 residues. The CDR3 region has the DNA TGTGCCAGCAGTTCGGGGACAGGGGGCTACTATGGCTACACCTTC. Translation gives CASSSGTGGYYGYTF.

The chain couples TRBV4-1 to TRBJ1-5; D gene uncertain. Between the trimmed V and J ends, which lost 0 bases and 6 bases, there was a span of 9 bases. CDR1 and CDR2 (germline): MGHRA, YSYEKL. CDR3 length: 14 residues. The CDR3 loop reads CASSQERRGQPQHF. Here the CDR3 DNA reads TGCGCCAGCAGCCAAGAGAGGCGGGGTCAGCCCCAGCATTTT.

The chain is built from TRBV5-6 and TRBJ1-6; 9 nucleotides match TRBD1. Trimming at V came to 0 bases and at J to 7 bases, leaving 5 bases not matched to a gene. CDR1 and CDR2 from the germline V gene are SGHDT and YYEEEE. The CDR3 totals 16 residues. CDR3 coding DNA: TGTGCCAGCAGCTTGGCCGGGACAGGGTTGAATTCACCCCTCCACTTT. Its translation: CASSLAGTGLNSPLHF.

The rearrangement uses TRBV9 and TRBJ1-5; a weak D match, TRBD1 (5 bases). V was clipped by 0 bases and J by 4 bases, with 8 bases between them. CDR3 length equals 14 residues. Germline values: CDR1 SGDLS, CDR2 YYNGEE. CDR3 sequence: CASSVGQQNQPQHF. The CDR3 DNA reads TGTGCCAGCAGCGTAGGACAGCAAAATCAGCCCCAGCATTTT.

The gene calls are TRBV25-1 and TRBJ2-1; D may be TRBD2 (5 bases). Trimming cost V 6 bases and J 6 bases, with 21 bases left between them. The V gene's germline CDR1 is MGHDK and CDR2 SYGVNS. The CDR3 has 16 residues. The CDR3 here is CASSQPGFNGFNEQFF. CDR3 nucleotide sequence: TGTGCCAGCAGCCAACCGGGGTTTAATGGTTTCAATGAGCAGTTCTTC.

The CDR3 DNA reads TGTGCCACCAGTGATAGAATTCAGGGGACCCAGTACTTC. It encodes CATSDRIQGTQYF. This rearrangement joins TRBV24-1 to TRBJ2-5, with a possible D match to TRBD1 (5 bases). CDR1 and CDR2 from the germline V gene are KGHDR and SFDVKD. The CDR3 is 13 amino acids. Trimming took off 3 bases at V and 7 bases at J, with 11 bases between the two ends.

The chain uses TRBV7-3 and TRBJ2-1; 7 bases fit TRBD2. The CDR3 has 14 amino acids. Germline V gives CDR1 SGHTA, CDR2 FQGTGA. The junction had 4 bases not matched to a gene; V was cut back by 5 bases and J by 3 bases. In DNA form, the CDR3 reads TGTGCCAGCAGCCCCCCGGGGGGCTACAATGAGCAGTTCTTC. Protein sequence: CASSPPGGYNEQFF.

The chain links TRBV4-2 to TRBJ2-5; TRBD2 matches 14 bases. This CDR3 region has 18 residues. V shed 2 bases, J shed 2 bases, and the junction held 7 bases outside the gene matches. Germline-derived CDR1 and CDR2 are LGHNA and YNFKEQ. Here the CDR3 reads CASSQRLAGGPGQETQYF. For the CDR3, the DNA is TGTGCCAGCAGCCAACGACTAGCGGGGGGGCCGGGTCAAGAGACCCAGTACTTC.

The genes are TRBV3-1 (or the pseudogene TRBV3-2) and TRBJ1-5, with D unresolved. V lost 1 base to trimming and J lost 5 bases, with 6 bases between them. The V gene's germline CDR1 is LGHDT and CDR2 YNNKEL (reference sequence). CDR3 length: 13 amino acids. The CDR3 here is CASSQVRDQPQHF. Here the CDR3 DNA reads TGTGCCAGCAGCCAAGTCCGGGATCAGCCCCAGCATTTT.

V gene TRBV5-5 combines with J gene TRBJ2-1, with D perhaps matching TRBD2 (5 bases). Trimming left V 5 bases short and J 3 bases short, with 21 bases between. Germline lookup yields CDR1 SGHKS and CDR2 YYEKEE (reference sequence). This CDR3 has 17 amino acids. For the CDR3, the DNA is TGTGCCAGCAGTCCGCCGGGGTCCCCATCTTACTACAATGAGCAGTTCTTC. Translated, it gives CASSPPGSPSYYNEQFF.

The chain employs TRBV7-9 and TRBJ1-2, with D perhaps matching TRBD1 (5 bases). The CDR3 consists of 14 residues. V shed 2 bases and J shed 4 bases, with 11 bases lying between them. Germline loops: CDR1 SEHNR, CDR2 FQNEAQ (reference sequence). CDR3 amino acids: CASSLTGIVYGYTF. CDR3 coding DNA: TGTGCCAGCAGCTTAACAGGTATCGTCTATGGCTACACCTTC.

This sequence joins TRBV28 and TRBJ1-6; no firm D call. The germline V and J ends were trimmed by 6 bases and 6 bases, with 12 bases remaining between them. The CDR3 loop spans 14 amino acids. Germline values: CDR1 MDHEN, CDR2 SYDVKM. The CDR3, as DNA: TGTGCCAGCAGCCCCGGGATCCTTAATTCACCCCTCCACTTT. Protein: CASSPGILNSPLHF.

The chain has TRBV6-4 and TRBJ2-3, with 10 bases lining up with TRBD1. The CDR3 spans 18 residues. CDR1 is MRHNA, CDR2 SNTAGT, per germline. V dropped 6 bases and J dropped 1; count of bases not matched to a gene: 13. CDR3 nucleotides: TGTGCCAGCAGGCCTCCGGGACAGGGGATATTTGGCACAGATACGCAGTATTTT. This sequence encodes CASRPPGQGIFGTDTQYF.

The rearrangement joins TRBV19 to TRBJ1-6, with D unresolved. The CDR3 contains 13 residues. With 8 bases removed from V and 10 bases from J, the gap between germline ends came to 15 bases. The germline V gene encodes CDR1 LNHDA and CDR2 SQIVND (reference sequence). DNA for the CDR3: TGTGCCAGTGGGGTGAGGGTCGGCTCACCCCTCCACTTT. It translates to CASGVRVGSPLHF. The entire variable domain, with the rest obtained from reference TRBV19 and TRBJ1-6, is as follows: DGGITQSPKYLFRKEGQNVTLSCEQNLNHDAMYWYRQDPGQGLRLIYYSQIVNDFQKGDIAEGYSVSREKKESFPLTVTSAQKNPTAFYLCASGVRVGSPLHFGNGTRLTVT.

The genes are TRBV7-2 and TRBJ1-5, with D perhaps TRBD1 (5 bases). CDR1 is SGHTA, CDR2 FQGNSA, per germline. V was pared by 4 bases and J by 7 bases, with 14 bases between. The CDR3 spans 14 residues. The DNA for the CDR3 is TGTGCCAGCAGCTCCACGGGGGGAGAGCAGCCCCAGCATTTT. Amino acid sequence: CASSSTGGEQPQHF.

This clone came up once. The chain uses TRBV11-2 and TRBJ1-3, with 11 bases identical to TRBD1. This CDR3 has 17 residues. Trimming took 4 bases from V and 0 from J; bases not matched to a gene: 5. Germline loops: CDR1 SGHAT, CDR2 FQNNGV. The chain's CDR3 is CASSWTGTGGSGNTIYF. CDR3 bases: TGTGCCAGCAGCTGGACCGGGACAGGGGGCTCTGGAAACACCATATATTTT.

This clone was seen just once. The chain carries TRBV10-3 and TRBJ1-1; 10 bases match TRBD1. The CDR3 loop spans 12 amino acids. Per the germline V gene, CDR1 is ENHRY and CDR2 is SYGVKD. V was clipped by 6 bases and J by 9 bases; unmatched bases: 4. The CDR3 spells CAIRTGGEKAFF. The CDR3 DNA follows: TGTGCCATCAGGACAGGGGGCGAGAAAGCTTTCTTT.

The rearrangement uses TRBV6-4 and TRBJ2-5, with 13 bases fitting TRBD2. The junction had 7 bases not matched to a gene; V was cut back by 4 bases and J by 2 bases. Looked up from germline, CDR1 is MRHNA and CDR2 is SNTAGT. CDR3 length equals 17 residues. CDR3 in DNA: TGTGCCAGCAGTGGACTAGCGGGGGGACCGGCTCAAGAGACCCAGTACTTC. Amino acids: CASSGLAGGPAQETQYF.

The chain employs TRBV9 and TRBJ2-1; TRBD1 aligns across 7 bases. This CDR3 has 15 amino acids. Germline values: CDR1 SGDLS, CDR2 YYNGEE. After removal of 4 bases from V and 1 base from J, the junction contained 5 bases not matched to a gene. The CDR3 loop reads CASSSGTASYNEQFF. Written as DNA, the CDR3 is TGTGCCAGCAGCAGTGGGACAGCTTCCTACAATGAGCAGTTCTTC.

The chain recombines TRBV6-4 with TRBJ1-6, with D unresolved. CDR1 is MRHNA and CDR2 is SNTAGT in the germline V gene. CDR3 size: 13 residues. V was shortened by 2 bases and J by 8 bases, with 7 bases between the two germline ends. The CDR3 sequence: CASSDVQDSPLHF. In DNA form, the CDR3 reads TGTGCCAGCAGTGACGTGCAGGATTCACCCCTCCACTTT.

The V and J genes are TRBV7-8 and TRBJ1-5; no firm D call. CDR1 SGHVS and CDR2 FQNEAQ come from the germline V gene. Trimming cost V 5 bases and J 9 bases, with 11 bases left between them. This CDR3 has 12 residues. For the CDR3, the DNA is TGTGCCAGCAGCCTTGGTCTCGGGCCCCAGCATTTT. Protein product: CASSLGLGPQHF.

The rearrangement uses TRBV18 and TRBJ2-3; D gene unclear. CDR3 length equals 16 residues. The germline V gene has CDR1 KGHSH and CDR2 LQKENI. With 3 bases removed from V and 4 bases from J, the gap between germline ends came to 17 bases. The CDR3 coding sequence is TGTGCCAGCTCACCGAGTAGTTCAGGTTACTCAGATACGCAGTATTTT. Protein product: CASSPSSSGYSDTQYF.

This clone showed up just once. CDR3 amino acids: CASSYSRDRNYEQYF. As DNA, the CDR3 is TGTGCCAGCAGTTACTCGAGGGACAGGAACTACGAGCAGTACTTC. The chain has TRBV6-5 and TRBJ2-7, with 8 positions matching TRBD1. Germline-derived CDR1 and CDR2 are MNHEY and SVGAGI. The length of the CDR3 is 15 residues. V gave up 0 bases and J gave up 3 bases; unmatched junction bases: 4.